Included here is one TCR beta chain sequence, with context. The antigen remains undetermined. The table came from immunoSEQ multiplex PCR; TCRdb's copy has only in-frame clones and leaves some out. Of more than 2,000 clones in the sample, approximately 32% were seen once. V was pared by 1 base and J by 5 bases, with 8 bases of the junction left unmatched. CDR1 is LNHDA, CDR2 SQIVND, per germline (reference sequence). CDR3 length: 15 residues. This sample was included in a study of T cells in localized non-small cell lung cancer. Overall study results and limits: Uninvolved adjacent lung showed peak T cell clonality, exceeding tumor. Because only a single region of the tumor was sequenced, heterogeneity remains possible. A median of 57 of the top 100 tumor clones appeared in adjacent lung, which was paired and uninvolved. A raised T cell density in blood coincided with lengthier overall survival.

The source is a female donor over 55 with stage II squamous cell lung carcinoma. The rearrangement uses TRBV19 and TRBJ2-7; 7 nucleotides align to TRBD1. This specimen was lung tumor tissue, taken before any cancer treatment. CDR3 loop: CASSIGQGAGHEQYF. In DNA, the CDR3 is TGTGCCAGTAGTATAGGACAGGGCGCCGGTCACGAGCAGTACTTC.